This record looks at one TCR beta chain sequence and its context. Its antigen remains unknown. CTLA-4 blockade using ipilimumab, together with focal radiation, was received by patients with chemo-refractory metastatic non-small-cell lung cancer. This entry comes from a study of radiotherapy plus CTLA-4 blockade in lung cancer. General study findings and limits: Blood TCR clones of tumor origin expanded after radiotherapy plus ipilimumab. Best predicting response, reportedly, were early blood T cell clone dynamics, with interferon-beta.

Sequenced by immunoSEQ multiplex PCR; TCRdb stores in-frame clones only, minus some. The data contain about 51,000 clones, more than 75% of them singletons. CDR3 length: 15 amino acids. The sequenced sample was peripheral blood, obtained from a patient treated with radiotherapy plus ipilimumab. The clonotype was recovered from a human donor with non-small cell lung cancer who had a complete response to radiotherapy plus ipilimumab. The V gene is TRBV1, the J gene TRBJ2-7; TRBD2, the D gene given by the table, was not confirmed from the DNA. TRBV1 represents a pseudogene. CDR3 sequence reads: CTSSHRTSLSYEQYV. As DNA, the CDR3 is TGCACCAGCAGCCATCGGACTAGCCTCTCCTACGAGCAGTACGTC.